Listed below are T cell receptor beta chains from one sample, sequenced in a study of blood T cells in healthy people across ages. Using its own MiXCR run on the 5' RACE reads, TCRdb lists one record per CDR3 protein. This sample has fewer than 950,000 distinct CDR3 sequences; about 55% occur once, and the top ten carry approximately 40%. Input material: blood. The receptors originated from a man at least 80 years old in good health. CDR3s include the opening cysteine and the closing phenylalanine or tryptophan. The D gene is left open where the match is weak. Where a row states a size, it is once, few, many or the class of an expanded clone; other rows omit it.

abundance: .; d_gene: TRBD2; v_gene: TRBV12-3/TRBV12-4; j_gene: TRBJ2-5; CDR3aa: CATTTGTSPQETQYF; CDR3nt: TGTGCCACTACAACCGGGACTAGCCCCCAAGAGACCCAGTACTTC
abundance: few; d_gene: TRBD1; v_gene: TRBV20-1; j_gene: TRBJ2-7; CDR3aa: CSARLSTGPFNEQYF; CDR3nt: TGCAGTGCTAGACTATCGACAGGGCCTTTCAACGAGCAGTACTTC
abundance: .; d_gene: .; v_gene: TRBV28; j_gene: TRBJ2-5; CDR3aa: CASGLRGGVYQETQYF; CDR3nt: TGTGCCAGCGGTTTACGAGGCGGGGTGTACCAAGAGACCCAGTACTTC
abundance: .; d_gene: .; v_gene: TRBV7-9; j_gene: TRBJ2-7; CDR3aa: CASSLANGLRDEQYF; CDR3nt: TGTGCCAGCAGCTTAGCGAACGGGCTTCGGGACGAGCAGTACTTC
abundance: .; d_gene: TRBD1; v_gene: TRBV28; j_gene: TRBJ1-2; CDR3aa: CASSLLAAGQGNGYTF; CDR3nt: TGTGCCAGCAGTCTCTTGGCCGCGGGACAGGGAAATGGCTACACCTTC
abundance: .; d_gene: .; v_gene: TRBV5-1; j_gene: TRBJ2-7; CDR3aa: CASSLWGPTYEQYF; CDR3nt: TGCGCCAGCAGCTTGTGGGGACCAACCTACGAGCAGTACTTC
abundance: .; d_gene: TRBD1; v_gene: TRBV5-1; j_gene: TRBJ2-2; CDR3aa: CASSLTGKNTGELFF; CDR3nt: TGCGCCAGCAGCCTGACAGGGAAGAACACCGGGGAGCTGTTTTTT
abundance: few; d_gene: .; v_gene: TRBV27; j_gene: TRBJ2-5; CDR3aa: CASSLIQQETQYF; CDR3nt: TGTGCCAGCAGTTTAATCCAGCAAGAGACCCAGTACTTC
abundance: .; d_gene: TRBD2; v_gene: TRBV28; j_gene: TRBJ2-7; CDR3aa: CASTAAGSSYEQYF; CDR3nt: TGTGCCAGCACCGCAGCGGGAAGCTCCTACGAGCAGTACTTC
abundance: .; d_gene: .; v_gene: TRBV4-1; j_gene: TRBJ1-2; CDR3aa: CASSQGGTAYYGYTF; CDR3nt: TGCGCCAGCAGCCAAGGAGGTACAGCCTACTATGGCTACACCTTC
abundance: .; d_gene: TRBD2; v_gene: TRBV20-1; j_gene: TRBJ2-4; CDR3aa: CSARDPLAGSYKQYF; CDR3nt: TGTAGTGCTAGAGATCCACTAGCGGGATCCTACAAGCAGTACTTC
abundance: .; d_gene: .; v_gene: TRBV5-1; j_gene: TRBJ1-2; CDR3aa: CASSLEPGNYGYTF; CDR3nt: TGCGCCAGCAGCTTGGAGCCGGGGAACTATGGCTACACCTTC
abundance: .; d_gene: TRBD2; v_gene: TRBV24-1; j_gene: TRBJ2-7; CDR3aa: CATSDRTSGRDEQYF; CDR3nt: TGTGCCACCAGTGATCGTACTAGCGGGCGCGACGAGCAGTACTTC
abundance: .; d_gene: .; v_gene: TRBV20-1; j_gene: TRBJ2-3; CDR3aa: CSASGADTQYF; CDR3nt: TGCAGTGCTTCAGGGGCAGATACGCAGTATTTT
abundance: once; d_gene: TRBD2; v_gene: TRBV13; j_gene: TRBJ2-7; CDR3aa: CASSAPGLAGAYF; CDR3nt: TGTGCCAGCAGCGCCCCGGGACTAGCGGGAGCGTACTTC
abundance: .; d_gene: .; v_gene: TRBV28; j_gene: TRBJ2-5; CDR3aa: CASNGGAKETQYF; CDR3nt: TGTGCCAGTAATGGGGGGGCAAAAGAGACCCAGTACTTC
abundance: .; d_gene: TRBD1; v_gene: TRBV20-1; j_gene: TRBJ1-1; CDR3aa: CSAIGQVWNTEAFF; CDR3nt: TGCAGTGCTATAGGACAGGTTTGGAACACTGAAGCTTTCTTT
abundance: .; d_gene: .; v_gene: TRBV9; j_gene: TRBJ2-7; CDR3aa: CASSAGSTSYEQYF; CDR3nt: TGTGCCAGCAGCGCGGGCAGTACCTCCTACGAGCAGTACTTC
abundance: .; d_gene: .; v_gene: TRBV7-2; j_gene: TRBJ2-3; CDR3aa: CASSVGTYTDTQYF; CDR3nt: TGTGCCAGCAGCGTAGGGACGTATACAGATACGCAGTATTTT
abundance: .; d_gene: .; v_gene: TRBV24-1; j_gene: TRBJ2-7; CDR3aa: CATSDLWAGSSYEQYF; CDR3nt: TGTGCCACCAGTGATTTGTGGGCAGGGAGCTCCTACGAGCAGTACTTC
abundance: .; d_gene: .; v_gene: TRBV7-9; j_gene: TRBJ1-5; CDR3aa: CASSLGGARGNQPQHF; CDR3nt: TGTGCCAGCAGCTTAGGGGGGGCGCGGGGCAATCAGCCCCAGCATTTT
abundance: .; d_gene: .; v_gene: TRBV12-3/TRBV12-4; j_gene: TRBJ2-5; CDR3aa: CASSLGGNRDETQYF; CDR3nt: TGTGCCAGCAGTTTAGGGGGCAACAGGGATGAGACCCAGTACTTT
abundance: .; d_gene: .; v_gene: TRBV19; j_gene: TRBJ2-1; CDR3aa: CASSIRGARGNEQFF; CDR3nt: TGTGCCAGTAGTATTCGGGGGGCGCGGGGCAATGAGCAGTTCTTC
abundance: .; d_gene: TRBD1; v_gene: TRBV28; j_gene: TRBJ1-5; CDR3aa: CASSLRTGGSQPQHF; CDR3nt: TGTGCCAGCAGCCTTCGGACAGGAGGTAGTCAGCCCCAGCATTTT
abundance: few; d_gene: .; v_gene: TRBV6-5; j_gene: TRBJ2-7; CDR3aa: CASSYNADRSYEQYF; CDR3nt: TGTGCCAGCAGTTACAACGCTGACAGGTCCTACGAGCAGTACTTC
abundance: few; d_gene: TRBD2; v_gene: TRBV9; j_gene: TRBJ2-5; CDR3aa: CASSVGLAGEETQYF; CDR3nt: TGTGCCAGCAGCGTAGGGCTAGCGGGAGAAGAGACCCAGTACTTC
abundance: few; d_gene: .; v_gene: TRBV20-1; j_gene: TRBJ2-5; CDR3aa: CSARDLRVGGGPSETQYF; CDR3nt: TGCAGTGCTAGAGATCTACGAGTCGGGGGAGGACCGTCGGAGACCCAGTACTTC
abundance: .; d_gene: TRBD1; v_gene: TRBV7-2; j_gene: TRBJ1-1; CDR3aa: CASSLGHTGGTEAFF; CDR3nt: TGTGCCAGCAGCTTAGGACACACAGGGGGCACTGAAGCTTTCTTT
abundance: .; d_gene: .; v_gene: TRBV25-1; j_gene: TRBJ1-1; CDR3aa: CASSTTANTEAFF; CDR3nt: TGTGCCAGCAGTACTACAGCGAACACTGAAGCTTTCTTT
abundance: .; d_gene: TRBD1; v_gene: TRBV5-1; j_gene: TRBJ2-4; CDR3aa: CAGSLGQAGNIQYF; CDR3nt: TGCGCCGGCAGCCTCGGACAGGCTGGAAACATTCAGTACTTC
abundance: .; d_gene: TRBD2; v_gene: TRBV18; j_gene: TRBJ2-7; CDR3aa: CASSPLPSSSGSLVEQYF; CDR3nt: TGTGCCAGCTCACCACTCCCCTCATCTAGCGGGAGTTTGGTCGAGCAGTACTTC
abundance: .; d_gene: .; v_gene: TRBV6-2/TRBV6-3; j_gene: TRBJ2-3; CDR3aa: CASEPRHRTASQADTQYF; CDR3nt: TGTGCCAGCGAACCCCGACATAGGACTGCTTCTCAAGCAGATACGCAGTATTTT